The 19 T cell receptor beta chains given below trace back to one sample, sequenced in a study of yellow fever vaccine responses in identical twins. Each CDR3 protein gets one entry after TCRdb re-called the RT-PCR reads with MiXCR. The repertoire holds approximately 20,000 distinct CDR3 sequences, with about two thirds as singletons. Sequenced material: T cells from blood (PBMCs), unsorted or a sorted subset (not recorded which), taken before or after yellow fever vaccination (not recorded which). The receptors derive from a young woman who received the yellow fever vaccine.

This clonotype has just one count. This chain joins TRBV6-1 and TRBJ2-2; tentatively, D is TRBD1 or TRBD2 (5 bases each). This CDR3 is 14 amino acids long. Germline V gene sequence: CDR1 MNHNS, CDR2 SASEGT. With 6 bases removed from V and 4 bases from J, the gap between germline ends came to 12 bases. The CDR3 protein is CASSARDGTGELFF. CDR3 coding DNA: TGTGCCAGCAGCGCCCGGGACGGCACCGGGGAGCTGTTTTTT.

This sequence joins TRBV10-3 and TRBJ1-3; no clear D. The CDR3 sequence is 14 residues long. V was cut by 4 bases and J by 0 bases, with 7 bases left in between. The germline gives CDR1 ENHRY, CDR2 SYGVKD. The CDR3 DNA reads as TGTGCCATCAGTGGAGGGTTCTCTGGAAACACCATATATTTT. Protein product: CAISGGFSGNTIYF.

This clonotype was counted between two and nine times. V usage is TRBV5-6 and J usage is TRBJ1-2; D call uncertain. The CDR3 runs to 14 residues. V lost 6 bases to trimming and J lost 4 bases, with 16 bases between them. Germline lookup yields CDR1 SGHDT and CDR2 YYEEEE. The CDR3 DNA reads as TGTGCCAGCACCCTGAACACGGGATTCTATGGCTACACCTTC. Its translation: CASTLNTGFYGYTF.

V gene TRBV23-1 combines with J gene TRBJ2-7; D not resolved. TRBV23-1 falls under the ORF class, with uncertain function. The CDR3 covers 9 residues. V was trimmed by 7 bases and J by 12 bases, leaving 10 bases between them. In DNA form, the CDR3 reads TGCGCCAGCACGAACAACCTGTACGTC. This gives the protein CASTNNLYV.

The count of this clonotype is one. The V and J genes are TRBV28 and TRBJ2-2; D is uncertain. From germline, CDR1 is MDHEN and CDR2 SYDVKM. The CDR3 covers 17 residues. V shed 4 bases and J shed 0 bases, with 15 bases lying between them. DNA for the CDR3: TGTGCCAGCAGTTCCCCGTCCCCGATATCGAACACCGGGGAGCTGTTTTTT. Its translation: CASSSPSPISNTGELFF. The variable domain in full, completed from reference TRBV28 and TRBJ2-2, reads DVKVTQSSRYLVKRTGEKVFLECVQDMDHENMFWYRQDPGLGLRLIYFSYDVKMKEKGDIPEGYSVSREKKERFSLILESASTNQTSMYLCASSSPSPISNTGELFFGEGSRLTVL.

The chain uses TRBV20-1 and TRBJ1-2; 7 nucleotides agree with TRBD1. Germline V CDR1 and CDR2: DFQATT, SNEGSKA (reference sequence). The CDR3 covers 15 residues. Trimming took 1 base from V and 5 from J; bases not matched to a gene: 10. CDR3 loop: CSARATGEIGYGYTF. Here the CDR3 DNA reads TGCAGTGCTAGAGCTACAGGGGAGATAGGGTATGGCTACACCTTC.

This clonotype has only a few counts. This sequence joins TRBV6-2 or TRBV6-3 and TRBJ2-6, with D perhaps matching TRBD1 or TRBD2 (5 bases each). The CDR3 covers 16 residues. Trimming took off 2 bases at V and 3 bases at J, with 11 bases between the two ends. CDR1 and CDR2 (germline): MNHEY, SVGEGT. The CDR3 loop is CASSYAPGHGANVLTF. The CDR3 DNA sequence: TGTGCCAGCAGTTACGCCCCGGGGCATGGGGCCAACGTCCTGACTTTC.

The chain recombines TRBV28 with TRBJ2-2; no definite D call. V was cut by 2 bases and J by 4 bases, with 8 bases left in between. This CDR3 has 14 residues. CDR1 MDHEN and CDR2 SYDVKM come from the germline V gene. The CDR3 DNA reads as TGTGCCAGCAGTTTACGGGTTACCACCGGGGAGCTGTTTTTT. Protein product: CASSLRVTTGELFF.

This sequence joins TRBV18 and TRBJ1-1; possibly TRBD1 for D (5 bases). The V gene lost 4 bases and the J gene lost 0 bases, with 9 bases spanning the gap. Germline CDR1 reads KGHSH; CDR2 reads LQKENI. There are 14 residues in the CDR3. DNA for the CDR3: TGTGCCAGCTCACTAGGGGCCATGAACACTGAAGCTTTCTTT. It codes for CASSLGAMNTEAFF. Drawing the rest from reference TRBV18 and TRBJ1-1, the complete variable domain is NAGVMQNPRHLVRRRGQEARLRCSPMKGHSHVYWYRQLPEEGLKFMVYLQKENIIDESGMPKERFSAEFPKEGPSILRIQQVVRGDSAAYFCASSLGAMNTEAFFGQGTRLTVV.

The V call is TRBV7-9, the J call TRBJ2-1, with 8 bases fitting TRBD1. Germline CDR1 reads SEHNR; CDR2 reads FQNEAQ (reference sequence). The V segment lost 8 bases and the J segment 7 bases; nucleotides outside the gene matches: 13. The CDR3 sequence is 15 residues long. In DNA, the CDR3 is TGTGCCAGCTCCCACGGTCAGGGGGCGTTAAATGAGCAGTTCTTC. Translating gives CASSHGQGALNEQFF.

The chain recombines TRBV18 with TRBJ1-6; tentatively, D is TRBD1 (6 bases). Germline V lookup: CDR1 KGHSH, CDR2 LQKENI. Trimming pared 2 bases from V and 6 bases from J, leaving 14 bases between. The CDR3 runs to 16 residues. The CDR3 nucleotides read TGTGCCAGCTCACCAACCGGGGGCCGGAGTAATTCACCCCTCCACTTT. Protein sequence: CASSPTGGRSNSPLHF.

In its sample, this clonotype was seen once. The genes are TRBV28 and TRBJ2-1, with 9 bases aligning to TRBD1. The V segment lost 6 bases and the J segment 4 bases; nucleotides outside the gene matches: 7. The CDR3 sequence is 15 residues long. Germline V gives CDR1 MDHEN, CDR2 SYDVKM. The CDR3 here is CASSRRDRVYNEQFF. The CDR3 DNA is TGTGCCAGCAGCCGCCGGGACAGGGTATACAATGAGCAGTTCTTC.

The rearrangement links TRBV6-2 or TRBV6-3 to TRBJ2-5, with 9 bases aligning to TRBD2. The germline V gene has CDR1 MNHEY and CDR2 SVGEGT. The CDR3 loop spans 15 amino acids. Germline trimming cut 6 bases from V and 6 bases from J; bases unmatched to any gene: 11. CDR3 residues: CASRSPSSGVKTQYF. The DNA of the CDR3 is TGTGCCAGCAGGTCCCCCTCTAGCGGGGTAAAGACCCAGTACTTC.

The V call is TRBV7-6, the J call TRBJ1-2; D ambiguous. The V gene lost 2 bases and the J gene lost 4 bases, with 14 bases spanning the gap. The CDR3 has 15 residues. The germline CDR1 and CDR2 sequences are SGHVS and FNYEAQ. The CDR3 loop is CASSLSDGDLYGYTF. The CDR3 DNA follows: TGTGCCAGCAGCTTATCGGACGGAGACCTCTATGGCTACACCTTC.

This rearrangement joins TRBV5-4 to TRBJ2-1; TRBD2 might be the D (5 bases). CDR3 length: 12 amino acids. V lost 4 bases and J lost 8, with 10 bases in between. Per germline, CDR1 SGHNT and CDR2 YYREEE (reference sequence). In DNA, the CDR3 is TGTGCCAGCAGCCTTACTAGTTATGAGCAGTTCTTC. This translates into CASSLTSYEQFF.

The chain is built from TRBV20-1 and TRBJ1-4; TRBD1 agrees at 8 bases. The CDR3 has 15 amino acids. The V gene end was trimmed by 1 base and the J gene end by 7 bases; junction bases not matched to a gene: 8. Germline V gene data show CDR1 as DFQATT and CDR2 as SNEGSKA (reference sequence). This chain's CDR3 is CSARVPGGGSEKLFF. DNA for the CDR3: TGCAGTGCTAGAGTCCCAGGGGGCGGGAGTGAAAAACTGTTTTTT.

Judged by abundance, this clonotype is medium-sized. The chain links TRBV6-1 to TRBJ1-5; the D gene is possibly TRBD1 (5 bases). Trimming removed 5 bases from V and 4 bases from J, with 18 bases in between. Looked up from germline, CDR1 is MNHNS and CDR2 is SASEGT. The CDR3 is 16 residues long. The CDR3 sequence: CASSQSPGRRNQPQHF. CDR3 coding DNA: TGTGCCAGCAGTCAGTCTCCGGGACGGAGAAATCAGCCCCAGCATTTT.

V is TRBV5-4 and J is TRBJ2-1; D could derive from TRBD1 or TRBD2 (5 bases each). CDR1 is SGHNT and CDR2 is YYREEE in the germline V gene (reference sequence). The CDR3 is made up of 16 amino acids. Trimming removed 6 bases from V and 4 bases from J, with 20 bases in between. CDR3 DNA: TGTGCCAGCATGCTTGGAAGAGGGGCAAGTTACAATGAGCAGTTCTTC. Translated, it gives CASMLGRGASYNEQFF. Drawing the rest from reference TRBV5-4 and TRBJ2-1, the complete variable domain is ETGVTQSPTHLIKTRGQQVTLRCSSQSGHNTVSWYQQALGQGPQFIFQYYREEENGRGNFPPRFSGLQFPNYSSELNVNALELDDSALYLCASMLGRGASYNEQFFGPGTRLTVL.

The J gene is TRBJ1-1, the V gene TRBV7-8; D not resolved. The CDR3 has 13 residues. V lost 4 bases and J lost 1, with 7 bases in between. Germline V lookup: CDR1 SGHVS, CDR2 FQNEAQ. The CDR3 bases are TGTGCCAGCAGCTGGGCGGGGAACACTGAAGCTTTCTTT. It is translated as CASSWAGNTEAFF.